The 10 T cell receptor beta chains below were found in one sample sequenced in a study of cytomegalovirus exposure and HLA in healthy donors. This table comes from immunoSEQ multiplex PCR, and its TCRdb copy is limited to in-frame clones, with some not included. The repertoire includes 140,000 or so clones, approximately 90% of them detected once, and 6.2% sits in the top ten. Sequenced input: PBMCs. The receptors were gathered from a woman aged 25 to 39 in good health and CMV-seropositive.

CDR3 sequence (DNA): TGTGCCAGTAGCCAGGGGGGCATTCAGTACTTC. Its protein is CASSQGGIQYF. The chain employs TRBV27 and TRBJ2-4, with TRBD1 as a possible D gene (7 bases). CDR3 length equals 11 residues. Between the trimmed V and J ends, which lost 9 bases and 9 bases, there was a span of 12 bases. The germline V gene encodes CDR1 MNHEY and CDR2 SMNVEV (reference sequence).

The chain carries TRBV5-6 and TRBJ1-4; D is perhaps TRBD1 (5 bases). V was clipped by 2 bases and J by 8 bases, with 7 bases between them. Germline lookup yields CDR1 SGHDT and CDR2 YYEEEE. The CDR3 covers 12 residues. In DNA, the CDR3 is TGTGCCAGCAGCTTAGGGGTCGAAAAACTGTTTTTT. Translating it yields CASSLGVEKLFF.

This clone came up once. The rearrangement links TRBV4-1 to TRBJ2-3, with a possible D match to TRBD1 (5 bases). The CDR3 length is 15 residues. V gave up 0 bases and J gave up 5 bases, with 12 bases separating them. Germline V gives CDR1 MGHRA, CDR2 YSYEKL. The CDR3 sequence: CASSQDMSRVDTQYF. In DNA form, the CDR3 reads TGCGCCAGCAGCCAAGATATGTCCAGGGTAGATACGCAGTATTTT.

This rearrangement joins TRBV5-1 to TRBJ2-7; TRBD1 might be the D (6 bases). The CDR3 runs to 15 residues. The germline gives CDR1 SGHRS, CDR2 YFSETQ. Trimming cost V 3 bases and J 5 bases, with 18 bases left between them. The CDR3 protein is CASSSTGYGSDEQYF. CDR3 DNA: TGCGCCAGCAGCTCTACAGGGTATGGGTCCGACGAGCAGTACTTC.

This chain joins TRBV7-3 and TRBJ2-5; D is unresolved. CDR3 size: 14 residues. Germline lookup yields CDR1 SGHTA and CDR2 FQGTGA. Trimming left V 1 base short and J 2 bases short, with 8 bases between. The CDR3 DNA follows: TGTGCCAGCAGCTTAATTCCTAGTCAAGAGACCCAGTACTTC. Its protein is CASSLIPSQETQYF.

The V and J genes are TRBV5-1 and TRBJ2-7; 9 bases agree with TRBD1. Germline-derived CDR1 and CDR2 are SGHRS and YFSETQ. This CDR3 has 15 amino acids. Trimming took 4 bases from V and 4 from J; bases not matched to a gene: 9. CDR3 bases: TGCGCCAGCAGCCAAAACGCGGGACAGGGTTACGAGCAGTACTTC. As protein: CASSQNAGQGYEQYF.

The rearrangement links TRBV28 to TRBJ2-7; D perhaps matches TRBD1 (6 bases). V was shortened by 5 bases and J by 3 bases, with 11 bases between the two germline ends. CDR1 and CDR2 (germline): MDHEN, SYDVKM. There are 13 residues in the CDR3. CDR3 amino acids: CASSPSQGYEQYF. CDR3 DNA sequence: TGTGCCAGCAGTCCCTCACAGGGCTACGAGCAGTACTTC.

This chain joins TRBV27 and TRBJ2-1, with TRBD2 matching over 9 bases. CDR3 size: 15 residues. CDR1 is MNHEY and CDR2 is SMNVEV in the germline V gene (reference sequence). With V trimmed by 5 bases and J by 5 bases, 7 bases remained unmatched. The CDR3 is CASSLVAGANNEQFF. The CDR3 DNA sequence: TGTGCCAGCAGTCTCGTAGCGGGGGCCAACAATGAGCAGTTCTTC.

The chain combines TRBV6-7 with TRBJ2-1; D uncertain. TRBV6-7 qualifies as an ORF whose function is uncertain. This CDR3 has 16 amino acids. Trimming pared 3 bases from V and 0 bases from J, leaving 12 bases between. The CDR3 loop reads CASSYTTRSSYNEQFF. The CDR3 nucleotides are TGTGCCAGCAGTTATACTACGAGGAGCTCCTACAATGAGCAGTTCTTC.

The rearrangement uses TRBV4-2 and TRBJ1-1, with 7 positions matching TRBD1. CDR1 and CDR2 from the germline V gene are LGHNA and YNFKEQ. The trim removed 0 bases at V and 5 bases at J, leaving 12 bases unmatched. The CDR3 length is 17 residues. The CDR3 region is CASSQEAGGRLWTEAFF. The CDR3 DNA reads TGTGCCAGCAGCCAAGAGGCAGGGGGAAGGCTGTGGACTGAAGCTTTCTTT.